One and the same sample provided the 21 T cell receptor beta chains below, sequenced in a study of blood T cell repertoires in COVID-19. Repertoires were generated with immunoSEQ multiplex PCR, while TCRdb's copy carries only in-frame clones and drops some. The sample has more than 200,000 clones; around 90% are singletons. Sequencing was performed on peripheral blood. These receptor sequences come from a man aged 18 to 30 with active or convalescent COVID-19.

V is TRBV9 and J is TRBJ1-3, with D possibly TRBD1 on 6 matching bases. Germline V gives CDR1 SGDLS, CDR2 YYNGEE. The CDR3 is 16 residues long. Between the trimmed V and J ends, which lost 4 bases and 0 bases, there was a span of 14 bases. CDR3 sequence reads: CASSPGGQLSGNTIYF. The CDR3 DNA reads TGTGCCAGCAGCCCCGGAGGACAGCTCTCTGGAAACACCATATATTTT. Variable domain in full (rest from reference TRBV9 and TRBJ1-3): DSGVTQTPKHLITATGQRVTLRCSPRSGDLSVYWYQQSLDQGLQFLIQYYNGEERAKGNILERFSAQQFPDLHSELNLSSLELGDSALYFCASSPGGQLSGNTIYFGEGSWLTVV.

The rearrangement joins TRBV7-3 to TRBJ2-7; 10 positions agree with TRBD1. Germline V gene data show CDR1 as SGHTA and CDR2 as FQGTGA. Losses at the gene ends were 10 bases for V and 2 bases for J; bases not matched to a gene: 2. The CDR3 is 12 amino acids. CDR3 region: CATGQGAYEQYF. The CDR3 DNA reads TGTGCCACTGGACAGGGGGCCTACGAGCAGTACTTC. Combining the CDR3 with reference TRBV7-3 and TRBJ2-7 gives the whole variable domain GAGVSQTPSNKVTEKGKYVELRCDPISGHTALYWYRQSLGQGPEFLIYFQGTGAADDSGLPNDRFFAVRPEGSVSTLKIQRTERGDSAVYLCATGQGAYEQYFGPGTRLTVT.

The chain combines TRBV7-8 with TRBJ2-3; TRBD1 matches 8 bases. With 4 bases clipped from V and 2 bases from J, the junction kept 2 bases outside the gene matches. The CDR3 covers 14 residues. Per germline, CDR1 SGHVS and CDR2 FQNEAQ. DNA for the CDR3: TGTGCCAGCAGCTCGGACAGGGACACAGATACGCAGTATTTT. Its translation: CASSSDRDTDTQYF.

In this sample, this clone turned up a few times. The chain recombines TRBV28 with TRBJ1-1; TRBD1 matches 8 bases. Losses at the gene ends were 6 bases for V and 3 bases for J; bases not matched to a gene: 6. This CDR3 is 14 amino acids long. Germline V gives CDR1 MDHEN, CDR2 SYDVKM. The CDR3 coding sequence is TGTGCCAGCAGGACGCCGGGACAGGACACTGAAGCTTTCTTT. Its protein is CASRTPGQDTEAFF. Complete variable domain (other parts from reference TRBV28 and TRBJ1-1): DVKVTQSSRYLVKRTGEKVFLECVQDMDHENMFWYRQDPGLGLRLIYFSYDVKMKEKGDIPEGYSVSREKKERFSLILESASTNQTSMYLCASRTPGQDTEAFFGQGTRLTVV.

The rearrangement links TRBV7-3 to TRBJ1-1; perhaps TRBD1 as D (5 bases). The CDR3 covers 14 residues. Germline V gene lookup returns CDR1 SGHTA and CDR2 FQGTGA. V lost 5 bases and J 6 bases, leaving 16 bases between the germline ends. The CDR3 spells CASSPRAGTAEAFF. CDR3 DNA: TGTGCCAGCAGCCCTAGGGCGGGGACCGCTGAAGCTTTCTTT.

V is TRBV4-3 and J is TRBJ1-2; 10 bases are a match to TRBD1. Germline loops: CDR1 LGHNA, CDR2 YSLEER. There are 16 residues in the CDR3. Trimming took 2 bases from V and 1 from J; bases not matched to a gene: 4. DNA of the CDR3: TGCGCCAGCAGCCAATACCGGGACAGGGGTAACTATGGCTACACCTTC. It yields the protein CASSQYRDRGNYGYTF.

V usage is TRBV30 and J usage is TRBJ1-1; weak D call: TRBD1 (5 bases). From germline, CDR1 is GTSNPN and CDR2 SVGIG (reference sequence). The CDR3 runs to 11 residues. Trimming pared 8 bases from V and 10 bases from J, leaving 17 bases between. CDR3 bases: TGTGCCGGGGGGGTAGGAGCAAGAGCTTTCTTT. Translating gives CAGGVGARAFF.

In its sample, this clone was seen once. This rearrangement joins TRBV7-9 to TRBJ1-2, with TRBD1 matching over 10 bases. The germline gives CDR1 SEHNR, CDR2 FQNEAQ (reference sequence). The J segment lost 4 bases and the V segment lost 5 bases, leaving 7 bases of the junction unmatched. The CDR3 runs 15 residues. CDR3 in DNA: TGTGCCAGCAGCACGAGTGACAGGGGGCTCTATGGCTACACCTTC. Residues: CASSTSDRGLYGYTF.

In its sample, this clone was seen a few times. This sequence joins TRBV3-1 (or the pseudogene TRBV3-2) and TRBJ1-4, with a possible D match to TRBD1 (5 bases). Germline CDR1 reads LGHDT; CDR2 reads YNNKEL (reference sequence). The CDR3 length is 17 residues. Trimming shortened V by 4 bases and J by 0 bases, and 15 bases separated the two germline ends. For the CDR3, the DNA is TGTGCCAGCAGCCGCGGGGACCCTCCTGCAACTAATGAAAAACTGTTTTTT. This gives the protein CASSRGDPPATNEKLFF.

This rearrangement joins TRBV7-9 to TRBJ2-2; D perhaps matches TRBD1 (5 bases). V lost 2 bases, J lost 1 base, and 17 bases lay in between. This CDR3 region has 18 residues. Germline V gene lookup returns CDR1 SEHNR and CDR2 FQNEAQ (reference sequence). CDR3 sequence: CASSLTGGVQGNTGELFF. The CDR3 DNA follows: TGTGCCAGCAGCTTAACAGGCGGCGTCCAGGGGAACACCGGGGAGCTGTTTTTT.

In this sample, this clone turned up a few times. The chain couples TRBV5-1 to TRBJ2-2, with 9 bases lining up with TRBD1. J gave up 1 base and V 6 bases, and 4 bases lay outside the gene matches. Germline V gives CDR1 SGHRS, CDR2 YFSETQ. CDR3 length equals 15 residues. CDR3 loop: CASKQGAQNTGELFF. Written as DNA, the CDR3 is TGCGCCAGCAAACAGGGGGCACAGAACACCGGGGAGCTGTTTTTT. Complete variable domain (other parts from reference TRBV5-1 and TRBJ2-2): KAGVTQTPRYLIKTRGQQVTLSCSPISGHRSVSWYQQTPGQGLQFLFEYFSETQRNKGNFPGRFSGRQFSNSRSEMNVSTLELGDSALYLCASKQGAQNTGELFFGEGSRLTVL.

Regarding this clone: Distinct nucleotide sequences in the sample also encode this CDR3. The CDR3, as DNA: TGCGCCAGCAGCCAAGACAGGGATTCACCCCTCCACTTT. Translation: CASSQDRDSPLHF. The gene calls are TRBV4-3 and TRBJ1-6, with D possibly TRBD1 on 5 matching bases. This CDR3 comprises 13 residues. Looked up from germline, CDR1 is LGHNA and CDR2 is YSLEER. V lost 0 bases to trimming and J lost 8 bases, with 5 bases between them.

CDR3 bases: TGTGCCACCAGCAGAGATAAGTTAGCCAGGGGGCGAGATGGCTACACCTTC. Translation: CATSRDKLARGRDGYTF. V and J are TRBV15 and TRBJ1-2; 8 bases align to TRBD1. V lost 0 bases, J lost 6 bases, and 12 bases stayed unmatched. This CDR3 comprises 17 residues. Germline CDR1 LNHNV, CDR2 YYDKDF (reference sequence).

This clone was observed once. The V gene is TRBV6-5, the J gene TRBJ1-1; D may be TRBD1 (5 bases). The CDR3 runs to 14 residues. V shed 7 bases and J shed 1 base, with 13 bases lying between them. The germline V gene encodes CDR1 MNHEY and CDR2 SVGAGI. Here the CDR3 reads CASNENRPNTEAFF. In DNA, the CDR3 is TGTGCCAGCAACGAAAACAGGCCGAACACTGAAGCTTTCTTT.

V is TRBV19 and J is TRBJ1-2; D unresolved. V was shortened by 6 bases and J by 2 bases, with 13 bases between the two germline ends. The CDR3 sequence is 14 residues long. Germline V gives CDR1 LNHDA, CDR2 SQIVND (reference sequence). CDR3 DNA sequence: TGTGCCAGTAGCCTGGCCGTCGCCAACTATGGCTACACCTTC. This encodes CASSLAVANYGYTF.

V usage is TRBV6-1 and J usage is TRBJ1-3; 7 bases align to TRBD1. The V segment lost 0 bases and the J segment 7 bases; nucleotides outside the gene matches: 6. Germline CDR1 reads MNHNS; CDR2 reads SASEGT. This CDR3 contains 15 residues. CDR3 amino acids: CASSEAGGSMNTIYF. The CDR3 DNA is TGTGCCAGCAGTGAAGCAGGGGGCTCTATGAACACCATATATTTT.

The V call is TRBV5-6, the J call TRBJ1-2; 12 bases fit TRBD1. Trimming removed 1 base from V and 1 base from J; junction bases left unmatched: 2. The CDR3 runs to 16 residues. CDR1 SGHDT and CDR2 YYEEEE come from the germline V gene. CDR3 nucleotides: TGTGCCAGCAGCTTGTGGGACAGGGGGCATAACTATGGCTACACCTTC. It encodes CASSLWDRGHNYGYTF. Variable domain in full (rest from reference TRBV5-6 and TRBJ1-2): DAGVTQSPTHLIKTRGQQVTLRCSPKSGHDTVSWYQQALGQGPQFIFQYYEEEERQRGNFPDRFSGHQFPNYSSELNVNALLLGDSALYLCASSLWDRGHNYGYTFGSGTRLTVV.

This clone was found once. This chain joins TRBV4-1 and TRBJ2-2; 8 bases map to TRBD1. CDR1 is MGHRA, CDR2 YSYEKL, per germline. CDR3 length equals 16 residues. The V gene end was trimmed by 4 bases and the J gene end by 7 bases; junction bases not matched to a gene: 11. Here the CDR3 DNA reads TGCGCCAGCAGCCCGTTTTCAGGGGGCGGCGGCGGGGAGCTGTTTTTT. It yields the protein CASSPFSGGGGGELFF.

V usage is TRBV10-3 and J usage is TRBJ2-7; 7 nucleotides line up with TRBD1. Losses at the gene ends were 6 bases for V and 0 bases for J; bases not matched to a gene: 5. Per the germline V gene, CDR1 is ENHRY and CDR2 is SYGVKD. The CDR3 covers 14 residues. CDR3 region: CAIRVTGNSYEQYF. CDR3 nucleotide sequence: TGTGCCATCAGAGTGACAGGGAACTCCTACGAGCAGTACTTC.

The genes are TRBV12-3 or TRBV12-4 and TRBJ1-2, with D possibly matching TRBD1 (6 bases). The CDR3 is 13 residues long. Trimming stripped 4 bases from V and 6 bases from J, with 12 bases between. The CDR3 DNA reads TGTGCCAGCAGTTACCAGGGGATCAATGGCTACACCTTC. This gives the protein CASSYQGINGYTF.

The chain carries TRBV19 and TRBJ2-7; 9 bases are shared with TRBD1. Germline loops: CDR1 LNHDA, CDR2 SQIVND (reference sequence). V lost 7 bases, J lost 4 bases, and 5 bases stayed unmatched. The CDR3 has 13 amino acids. CDR3 in amino acids: CASIGQGQYEQYF. Here the CDR3 DNA reads TGTGCCAGTATAGGACAGGGGCAATACGAGCAGTACTTC.